The 10 T cell receptor beta chains below come from one sample, sequenced in a study of cytomegalovirus exposure and HLA in healthy donors. 13 Jbeta primers and 60 Vbeta primers were used for the PCR. The table came from immunoSEQ multiplex PCR; TCRdb's copy has only in-frame clones and leaves some out. This sample carries around 40,000 clones, 60% to 70% of them seen once, and the ten largest clones take 3.5% to 4%. The sample consisted of PBMCs. These receptor sequences come from a man aged 40-50 years in good health and CMV-seronegative.

J is TRBJ2-1 and V is TRBV6-5; D is unclear. This CDR3 has 16 amino acids. Germline-derived CDR1 and CDR2 are MNHEY and SVGAGI. V gave up 4 bases and J gave up 3 bases, with 16 bases separating them. CDR3 nucleotide sequence: TGTGCCAGCAGTTTCCGGGTGGCCACTTTCTACAATGAGCAGTTCTTC. This sequence encodes CASSFRVATFYNEQFF.

The chain couples TRBV5-1 to TRBJ2-1, with D hard to call. Germline assignment: CDR1 SGHRS and CDR2 YFSETQ. The CDR3 sequence is 12 residues long. Trimming left V 0 bases short and J 12 bases short, with 10 bases between. CDR3 DNA sequence: TGCGCCAGCAGCTTGGAGGCCAGAGGGCAGTTCTTC. This codes for CASSLEARGQFF.

The chain is built from TRBV9 and TRBJ1-5; D not resolved. V gave up 3 bases and J gave up 1 base, with 8 bases separating them. The CDR3 totals 14 residues. Germline CDR1 reads SGDLS; CDR2 reads YYNGEE. CDR3 nucleotides: TGTGCCAGCAGCGAGAGGGAGAGCAATCAGCCCCAGCATTTT. Translation gives CASSERESNQPQHF.

This clone was seen only a few times. The chain has TRBV5-6 and TRBJ1-6, with 9 bases identical to TRBD1. The J segment lost 10 bases and the V segment lost 3 bases, leaving 8 bases of the junction unmatched. The length of the CDR3 is 15 residues. Germline lookup yields CDR1 SGHDT and CDR2 YYEEEE. CDR3 in amino acids: CASSSGTGRNSPLHF. CDR3 sequence (DNA): TGTGCCAGCAGCTCCGGGACAGGGAGAAACTCACCCCTCCACTTT.

This clone was counted a few times. This chain connects TRBV7-3 to TRBJ2-3; maybe TRBD2 (6 bases). The CDR3 loop spans 14 amino acids. From germline, CDR1 is SGHTA and CDR2 FQGTGA. V gave up 7 bases and J gave up 2 bases, with 13 bases separating them. The CDR3 DNA reads as TGTGCCAGCAACATCGGGGGAAACACAGATACGCAGTATTTT. This sequence encodes CASNIGGNTDTQYF.

V is TRBV9 and J is TRBJ1-1; D not resolved. The V end was cut by 5 bases, the J end by 5 bases, with 13 bases between. CDR3 size: 13 residues. Per the germline V gene, CDR1 is SGDLS and CDR2 is YYNGEE. CDR3 DNA sequence: TGTGCCAGCAGTTCAAAGCCGGGAACTGAAGCTTTCTTT. Translating gives CASSSKPGTEAFF. Together with reference TRBV9 and TRBJ1-1, the CDR3 gives the full variable domain: DSGVTQTPKHLITATGQRVTLRCSPRSGDLSVYWYQQSLDQGLQFLIQYYNGEERAKGNILERFSAQQFPDLHSELNLSSLELGDSALYFCASSSKPGTEAFFGQGTRLTVV.

V and J are TRBV6-9 and TRBJ1-2; 8 positions agree with TRBD1. Per the germline V gene, CDR1 is MNHGY and CDR2 is SVAAGI. This CDR3 has 13 residues. J was trimmed by 8 bases and V by 6 bases; bases with no gene match: 8. In DNA form, the CDR3 reads TGTGCCAGCAGCCGCGGGACAGGTAACGGCTACACCTTC. This encodes CASSRGTGNGYTF.

The chain joins TRBV2 to TRBJ2-1; tentative D call: TRBD2 (6 bases). Per the germline V gene, CDR1 is SNHLY and CDR2 is FYNNEI. Trimming cost V 2 bases and J 1 base, with 9 bases left between them. This CDR3 spans 15 amino acids. Written as DNA, the CDR3 is TGTGCCAGCAGTGAATGGCGGGATTCCTACAATGAGCAGTTCTTC. Residues: CASSEWRDSYNEQFF.

This chain links TRBV29-1 with TRBJ2-3, with 7 bases aligning to TRBD2. Germline V CDR1 and CDR2: SQVTM, ANQGSEA. The CDR3 is made up of 11 amino acids. With V trimmed by 6 bases and J by 5 bases, 2 bases remained unmatched. CDR3 sequence: CSVGGEDTQYF. The CDR3 nucleotides are TGCAGCGTGGGAGGGGAAGATACGCAGTATTTT.

The V and J genes are TRBV2 and TRBJ2-1; 8 nucleotides agree with TRBD2. CDR1 is SNHLY, CDR2 FYNNEI, per germline. The trim removed 6 bases at V and 4 bases at J, leaving 11 bases unmatched. The CDR3 extends over 16 amino acids. As DNA, the CDR3 is TGTGCCAGCAGCCCCGGGGATAGCGGGGCATACAATGAGCAGTTCTTC. Protein sequence: CASSPGDSGAYNEQFF.